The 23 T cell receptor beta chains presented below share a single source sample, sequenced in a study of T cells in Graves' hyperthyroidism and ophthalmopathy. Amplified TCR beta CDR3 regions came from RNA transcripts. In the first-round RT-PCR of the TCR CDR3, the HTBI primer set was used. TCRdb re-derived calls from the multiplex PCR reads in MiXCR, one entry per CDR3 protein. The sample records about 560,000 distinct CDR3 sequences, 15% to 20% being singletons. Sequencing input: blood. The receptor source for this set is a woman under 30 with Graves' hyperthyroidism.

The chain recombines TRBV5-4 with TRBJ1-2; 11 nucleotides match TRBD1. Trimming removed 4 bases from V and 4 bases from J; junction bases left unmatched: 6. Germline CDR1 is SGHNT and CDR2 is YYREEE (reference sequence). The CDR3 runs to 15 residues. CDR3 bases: TGTGCCAGCAGCGCGACCGGGACAGGGGGCTATGGCTACACCTTC. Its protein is CASSATGTGGYGYTF. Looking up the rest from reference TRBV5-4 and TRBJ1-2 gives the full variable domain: ETGVTQSPTHLIKTRGQQVTLRCSSQSGHNTVSWYQQALGQGPQFIFQYYREEENGRGNFPPRFSGLQFPNYSSELNVNALELDDSALYLCASSATGTGGYGYTFGSGTRLTVV.

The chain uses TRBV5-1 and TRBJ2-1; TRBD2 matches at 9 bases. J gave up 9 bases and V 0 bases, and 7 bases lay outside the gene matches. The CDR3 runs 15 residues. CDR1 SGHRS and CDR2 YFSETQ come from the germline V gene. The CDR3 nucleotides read TGCGCCAGCAGCTTGGGCGGGAGGGCCAGGGGTGAGCAGTTCTTC. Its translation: CASSLGGRARGEQFF.

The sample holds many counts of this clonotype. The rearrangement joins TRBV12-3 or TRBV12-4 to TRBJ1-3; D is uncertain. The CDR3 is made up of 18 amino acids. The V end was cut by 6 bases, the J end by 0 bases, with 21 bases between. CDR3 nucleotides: TGTGCCAGCAGCCCCCACCTTGCCGACTTTCGCTCTGGAAACACCATATATTTT. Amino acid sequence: CASSPHLADFRSGNTIYF.

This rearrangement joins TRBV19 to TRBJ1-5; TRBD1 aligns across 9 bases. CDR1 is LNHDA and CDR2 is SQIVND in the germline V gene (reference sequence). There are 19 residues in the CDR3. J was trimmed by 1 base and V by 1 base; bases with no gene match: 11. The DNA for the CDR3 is TGTGCCAGTAGTATAGGGGACAGGGTAGGTTTTAGGAGCAATCAGCCCCAGCATTTT. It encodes CASSIGDRVGFRSNQPQHF.

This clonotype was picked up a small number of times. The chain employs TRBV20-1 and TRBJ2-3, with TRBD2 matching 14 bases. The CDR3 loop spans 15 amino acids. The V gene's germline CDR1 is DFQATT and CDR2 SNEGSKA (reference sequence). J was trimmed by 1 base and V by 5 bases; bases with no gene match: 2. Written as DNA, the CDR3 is TGCAGTGCTTTGACTAGCGGGAGGGGCACAGATACGCAGTATTTT. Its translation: CSALTSGRGTDTQYF.

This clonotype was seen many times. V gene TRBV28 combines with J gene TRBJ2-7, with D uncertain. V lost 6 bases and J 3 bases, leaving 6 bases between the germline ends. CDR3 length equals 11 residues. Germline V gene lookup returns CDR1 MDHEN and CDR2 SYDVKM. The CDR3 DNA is TGTGCCAGCAGAGGGAACTACGAGCAGTACTTC. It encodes CASRGNYEQYF.

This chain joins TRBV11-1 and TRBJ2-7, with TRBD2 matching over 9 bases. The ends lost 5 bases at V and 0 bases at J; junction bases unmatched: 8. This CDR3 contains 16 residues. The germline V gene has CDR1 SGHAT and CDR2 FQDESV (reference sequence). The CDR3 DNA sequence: TGTGCCAGCAGCGACCCCGGGACTAGCTTCTCCTACGAGCAGTACTTC. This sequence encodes CASSDPGTSFSYEQYF.

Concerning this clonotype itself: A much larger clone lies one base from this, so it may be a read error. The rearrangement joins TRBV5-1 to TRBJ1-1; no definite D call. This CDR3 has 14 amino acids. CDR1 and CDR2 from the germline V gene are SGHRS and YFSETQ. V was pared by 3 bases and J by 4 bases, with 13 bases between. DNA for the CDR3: TGCGCCAGCAGCTCGGATCCGGGTAGCACTGAAGCTTTCTTT. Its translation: CASSSDPGSTEAFF.

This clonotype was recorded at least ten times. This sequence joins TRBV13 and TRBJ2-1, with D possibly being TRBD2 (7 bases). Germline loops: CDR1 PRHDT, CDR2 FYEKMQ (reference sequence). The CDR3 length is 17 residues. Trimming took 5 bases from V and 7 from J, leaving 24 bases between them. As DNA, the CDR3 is TGTGCCAGCAGCGTATTCGGCAGGGGAGGGCTGTTAAATGAGCAGTTCTTC. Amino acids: CASSVFGRGGLLNEQFF.

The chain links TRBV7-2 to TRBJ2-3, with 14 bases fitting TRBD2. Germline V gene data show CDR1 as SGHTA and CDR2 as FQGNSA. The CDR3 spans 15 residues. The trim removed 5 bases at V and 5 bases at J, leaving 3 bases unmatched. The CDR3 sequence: CASSAGLAGGDTQYF. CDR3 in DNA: TGTGCCAGCAGCGCCGGACTAGCGGGAGGAGATACGCAGTATTTT.

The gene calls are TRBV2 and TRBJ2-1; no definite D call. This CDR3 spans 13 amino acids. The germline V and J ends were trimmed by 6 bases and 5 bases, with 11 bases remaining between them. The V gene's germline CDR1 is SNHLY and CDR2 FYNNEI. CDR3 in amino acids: CASRRGMHNEQFF. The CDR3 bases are TGTGCCAGCAGAAGAGGAATGCACAATGAGCAGTTCTTC. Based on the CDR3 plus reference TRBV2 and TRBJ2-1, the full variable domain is EPEVTQTPSHQVTQMGQEVILRCVPISNHLYFYWYRQILGQKVEFLVSFYNNEISEKSEIFDDQFSVERPDGSNFTLKIRSTKLEDSAMYFCASRRGMHNEQFFGPGTRLTVL.

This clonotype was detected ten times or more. The CDR3 reads CASRPYDRGSTEAFF. For the CDR3, the DNA is TGTGCCAGCAGACCCTATGACAGGGGGAGTACTGAAGCTTTCTTT. The rearrangement uses TRBV28 and TRBJ1-1; 9 nucleotides agree with TRBD1. Germline V gene lookup returns CDR1 MDHEN and CDR2 SYDVKM. This CDR3 contains 15 residues. The V gene end was trimmed by 6 bases and the J gene end by 5 bases; junction bases not matched to a gene: 10.

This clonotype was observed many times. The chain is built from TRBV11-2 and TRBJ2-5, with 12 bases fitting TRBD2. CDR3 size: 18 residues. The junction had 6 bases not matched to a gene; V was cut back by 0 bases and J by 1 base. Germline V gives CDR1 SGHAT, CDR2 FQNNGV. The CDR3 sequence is CASSLEGRLAGVQETQYF. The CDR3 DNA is TGTGCCAGCAGCTTAGAAGGCAGACTAGCGGGGGTCCAAGAGACCCAGTACTTC.

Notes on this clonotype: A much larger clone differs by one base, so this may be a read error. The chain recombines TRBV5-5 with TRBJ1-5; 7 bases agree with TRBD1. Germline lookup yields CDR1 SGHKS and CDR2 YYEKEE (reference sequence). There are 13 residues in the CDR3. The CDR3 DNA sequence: TGTGTCAGCAGCCCAGGGGGGAGTCAGCCCCAGCATTTT. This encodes CVSSPGGSQPQHF.

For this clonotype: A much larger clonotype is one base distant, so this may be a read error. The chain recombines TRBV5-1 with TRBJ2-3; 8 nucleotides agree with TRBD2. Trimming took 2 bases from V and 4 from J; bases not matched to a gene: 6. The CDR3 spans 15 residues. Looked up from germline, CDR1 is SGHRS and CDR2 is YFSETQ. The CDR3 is CASSLIAGLADTQYF. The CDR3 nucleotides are TGCGCCAGCAGCTTAATAGCGGGACTAGCAGATACGCAGTATTTT.

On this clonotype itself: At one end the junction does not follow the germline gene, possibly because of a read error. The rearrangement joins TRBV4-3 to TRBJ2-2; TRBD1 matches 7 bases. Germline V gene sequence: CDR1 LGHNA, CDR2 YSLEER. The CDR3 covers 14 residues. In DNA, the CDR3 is TGCGGCAGCAGCCGAGACCTTGACAGGGCGGGGCTGTTTTTT. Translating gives CGSSRDLDRAGLFF.

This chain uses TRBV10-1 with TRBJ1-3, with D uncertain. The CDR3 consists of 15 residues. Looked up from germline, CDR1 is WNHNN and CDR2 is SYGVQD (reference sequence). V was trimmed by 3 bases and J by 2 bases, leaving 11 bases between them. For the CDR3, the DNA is TGCGCCAGCAGTGACCCGCGGAGAACTGGAAACACCATATATTTT. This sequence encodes CASSDPRRTGNTIYF.

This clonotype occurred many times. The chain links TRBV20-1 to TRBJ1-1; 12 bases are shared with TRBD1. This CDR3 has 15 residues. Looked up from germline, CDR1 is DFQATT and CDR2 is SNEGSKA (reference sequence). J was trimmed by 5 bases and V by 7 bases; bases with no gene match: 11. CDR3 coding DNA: TGCAGTGGGGGGGACAGGGGGCAATCGGGAACTGAAGCTTTCTTT. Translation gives CSGGDRGQSGTEAFF.

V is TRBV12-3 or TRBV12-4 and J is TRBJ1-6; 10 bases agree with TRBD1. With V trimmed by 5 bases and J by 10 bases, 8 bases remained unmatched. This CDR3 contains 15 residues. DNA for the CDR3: TGTGCCAGCAGTCTCCGGGACAGGGGTGAGTCACCCCTCCACTTT. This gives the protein CASSLRDRGESPLHF.

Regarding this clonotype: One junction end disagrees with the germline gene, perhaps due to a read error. The CDR3 bases are TGCGCCAGCAACCAAGATGTTATCTTTCACGGGGTTGGATCCTACGAGCAGTACTTC. This encodes CASNQDVIFHGVGSYEQYF. This chain joins TRBV4-3 and TRBJ2-7, with a weak D call TRBD2 (5 bases). Germline CDR1 reads LGHNA; CDR2 reads YSLEER. The CDR3 loop spans 19 amino acids.

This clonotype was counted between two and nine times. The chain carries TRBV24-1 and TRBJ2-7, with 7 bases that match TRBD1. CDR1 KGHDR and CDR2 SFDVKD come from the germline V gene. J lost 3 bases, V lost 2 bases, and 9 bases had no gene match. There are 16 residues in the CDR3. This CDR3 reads CATSDSRHGQVYEQYF. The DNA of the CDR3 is TGTGCCACCAGTGATTCCCGACATGGACAGGTCTACGAGCAGTACTTC.

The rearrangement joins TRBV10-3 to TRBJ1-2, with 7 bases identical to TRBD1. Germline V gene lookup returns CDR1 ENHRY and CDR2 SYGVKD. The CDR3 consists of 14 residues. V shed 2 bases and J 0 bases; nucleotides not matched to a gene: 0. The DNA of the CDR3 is TGTGCCATCAGTGAGGACAGGGCTAACTATGGCTACACCTTC. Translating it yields CAISEDRANYGYTF.

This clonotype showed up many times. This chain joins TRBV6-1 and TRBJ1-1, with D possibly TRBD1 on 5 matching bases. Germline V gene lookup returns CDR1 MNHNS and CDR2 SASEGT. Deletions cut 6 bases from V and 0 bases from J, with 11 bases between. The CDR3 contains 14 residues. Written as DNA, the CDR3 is TGTGCCAGCAGGCACAGGATACTGAACACTGAAGCTTTCTTT. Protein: CASRHRILNTEAFF.